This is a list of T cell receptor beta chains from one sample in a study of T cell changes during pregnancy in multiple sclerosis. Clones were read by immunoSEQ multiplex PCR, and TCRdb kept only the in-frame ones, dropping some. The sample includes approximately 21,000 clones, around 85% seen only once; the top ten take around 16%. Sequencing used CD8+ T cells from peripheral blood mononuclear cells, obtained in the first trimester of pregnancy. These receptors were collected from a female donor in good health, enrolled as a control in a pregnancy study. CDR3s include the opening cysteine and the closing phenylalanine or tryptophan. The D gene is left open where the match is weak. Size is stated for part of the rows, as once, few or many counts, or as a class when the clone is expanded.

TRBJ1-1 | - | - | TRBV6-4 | TGTGCCAGCAAAGCAGGGGAGGGGTCTGAAGCTTTCTTT | CASKAGEGSEAFF
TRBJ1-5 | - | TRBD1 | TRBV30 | TGTGCCTGGTCTACAGGGGGAAAGGAAAGTCAGCCCCAGCATTTT | CAWSTGGKESQPQHF
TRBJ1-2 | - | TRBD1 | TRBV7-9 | TGTGCCAGCAGCCCCACTTTGTGGCAGGGGGCGGGTGGCTACACCTTC | CASSPTLWQGAGGYTF
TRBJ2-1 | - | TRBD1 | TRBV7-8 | TGTGCCAGCAGCTTAGAAGGGACAGGGCCCCGACCGGGGAATGAGCAGTTCTTC | CASSLEGTGPRPGNEQFF
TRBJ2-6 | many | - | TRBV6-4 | TGTGCCAGCAGTGACGATTCGACAGGCTTTGGAGGGGCCAACGTCCTGACTTTC | CASSDDSTGFGGANVLTF
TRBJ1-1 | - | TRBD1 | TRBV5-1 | TGCGCCAGCAGCTTCAGGGGGCGGGCCACTGAAGCTTTCTTT | CASSFRGRATEAFF
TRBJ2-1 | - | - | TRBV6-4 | TGTGCCAGCAGTGACTCGATCGGCGGCAATGAGCAGTTCTTC | CASSDSIGGNEQFF
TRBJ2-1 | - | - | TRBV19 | TGTGCCACTAAACCGCGGCAGGGGTTAAATGAGCAGTTCTTC | CATKPRQGLNEQFF
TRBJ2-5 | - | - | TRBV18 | TGTGCCAGCTCCTCGGAGGGCCAAGAGACCCAGTACTTC | CASSSEGQETQYF
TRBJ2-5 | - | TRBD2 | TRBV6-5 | TGTGCCAGCCGGGGGGGGCTACCATGGACCCAGTACTTC | CASRGGLPWTQYF